This T cell receptor (beta chain) comes out of a study of technical replicates of blood from several donors. Data came from immunoSEQ multiplex PCR; TCRdb stores just in-frame clones and leaves some out. This table has around 75,000 clones, about nine tenths appearing once. Trimming stripped 5 bases from V and 9 bases from J, with 25 bases between. The V gene's germline CDR1 is MGHDK and CDR2 SYGVNS. CDR3 length: 16 residues. The source is a human donor in good health. The V gene is TRBV25-1, the J gene TRBJ2-5, with a possible D match to TRBD1 (6 bases). The sample taken for sequencing was T cells isolated from PBMCs. The CDR3 region has the DNA TGTGCCAGCAGTTCAAAGTTAACGGACAGACTTACGGCCCAGTACTTC. Its protein product is CASSSKLTDRLTAQYF.